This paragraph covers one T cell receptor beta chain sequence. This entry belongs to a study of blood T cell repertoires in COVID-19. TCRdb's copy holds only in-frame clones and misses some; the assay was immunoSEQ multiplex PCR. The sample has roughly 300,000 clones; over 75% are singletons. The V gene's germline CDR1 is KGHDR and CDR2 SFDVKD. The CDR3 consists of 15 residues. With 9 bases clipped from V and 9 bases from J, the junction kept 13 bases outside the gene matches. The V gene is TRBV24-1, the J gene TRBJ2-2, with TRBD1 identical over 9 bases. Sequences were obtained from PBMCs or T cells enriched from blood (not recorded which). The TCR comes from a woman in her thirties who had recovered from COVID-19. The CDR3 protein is CATQERDRDTWELFF. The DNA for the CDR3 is TGTGCCACCCAAGAGCGGGACAGGGATACCTGGGAGCTGTTTTTT.